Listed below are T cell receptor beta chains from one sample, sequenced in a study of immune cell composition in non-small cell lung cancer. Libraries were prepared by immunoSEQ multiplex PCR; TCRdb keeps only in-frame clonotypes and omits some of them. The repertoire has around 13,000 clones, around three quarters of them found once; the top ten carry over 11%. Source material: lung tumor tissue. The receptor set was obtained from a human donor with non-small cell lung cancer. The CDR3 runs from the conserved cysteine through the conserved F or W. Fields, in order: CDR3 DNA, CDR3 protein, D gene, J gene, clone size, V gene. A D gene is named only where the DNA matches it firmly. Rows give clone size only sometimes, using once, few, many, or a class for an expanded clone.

TGTGCCAGCAGCACGCGACTAGCGGGAGTAGATACGCAGTATTTT | CASSTRLAGVDTQYF | TRBD2 | TRBJ2-3 | NA | TRBV7-2
TGCAGCGACTTGCGGGGGGGCGGGGAGACCCAGTACTTC | CSDLRGGGETQYF | TRBD2 | TRBJ2-5 | NA | TRBV29-1
TGTGCCGGCTCTGGACAGGGGATCAGCAATGAGCAGTTCTTC | CAGSGQGISNEQFF | TRBD1 | TRBJ2-1 | few | TRBV6-1
TGTGCCTGGAGTAAGGAGGTAAAAGAGACCCAGTACTTC | CAWSKEVKETQYF | NA | TRBJ2-5 | NA | TRBV30
TGTGCCAGCAGCTTGGCCGGGGGGTTTTCTAACTATGGCTACACCTTC | CASSLAGGFSNYGYTF | NA | TRBJ1-2 | NA | TRBV5-6
TGCGCCAGCAGCCGGGAACAGGGGACCAGGGGCCATACGCAGTATTTT | CASSREQGTRGHTQYF | TRBD1 | TRBJ2-3 | NA | TRBV4-1
TGTGCCAGCAGCTTGAGACAGGTGGGCTACACCTTC | CASSLRQVGYTF | NA | TRBJ1-2 | NA | TRBV5-6
TGTGCCAGCAGCTTATGGCAGGGGGGCACCGGGGAGCTGTTTTTT | CASSLWQGGTGELFF | NA | TRBJ2-2 | NA | TRBV7-9
TGTGCCAGTAGTATCTCAGGGGGTGAGGAGACCCAGTACTTC | CASSISGGEETQYF | TRBD1 | TRBJ2-5 | NA | TRBV19
TGCGCCAGCAGCCAGGGTCAGGGGGAATTCGACGAGCAGTACTTC | CASSQGQGEFDEQYF | TRBD1 | TRBJ2-7 | medium-sized | TRBV4-1
TGTGCCAGCAAAGGGACGGGAGGGACCGGGGAGCTGTTTTTT | CASKGTGGTGELFF | TRBD2 | TRBJ2-2 | NA | TRBV2
TGTGCCAGCAGCTTATCCTCCAGGACAGCACGTACCGGGGAGCTGTTTTTT | CASSLSSRTARTGELFF | NA | TRBJ2-2 | NA | TRBV7-6
TGTGCCAGCAGTTCCGGGACAGGGGGGGAGACTGAAGCTTTCTTT | CASSSGTGGETEAFF | TRBD1 | TRBJ1-1 | NA | TRBV6-4
TGTGCCAGCAGCTTAGACAGGAACTACGAGCAGTACTTC | CASSLDRNYEQYF | NA | TRBJ2-7 | once | TRBV7-2
TGTGCCTGGAGCGTTGTTGAGACCCAGTACTTC | CAWSVVETQYF | NA | TRBJ2-5 | NA | TRBV30
TGCGCCAGCAGCCTCCGGGCCGCCGGGGACAAAAACATTCAGTACTTC | CASSLRAAGDKNIQYF | NA | TRBJ2-4 | NA | TRBV4-3
TGTGCCAGCAGTGAAGCGCTTCGAGGGGAGGCACCTCATTTT | CASSEALRGEAPHF | NA | TRBJ1-5 | NA | TRBV6-1
TGTGCCAGCAGCTCGGACAGTCACGGGGAGCTGTTTTTT | CASSSDSHGELFF | NA | TRBJ2-2 | NA | TRBV7-2
TGTGCCAGCAGCTTAACAGGGGAGGTGACTGAAGCTTTCTTT | CASSLTGEVTEAFF | TRBD1 | TRBJ1-1 | few | TRBV7-9
TGTGCCAGCAGCTTAGAGGTTCGGGGTACCGGGGAGCTGTTTTTT | CASSLEVRGTGELFF | NA | TRBJ2-2 | NA | TRBV7-8
TGCGCCAGCAGCCCCAGGGGGATCGGGAACACCGGGGAGCTGTTTTTT | CASSPRGIGNTGELFF | TRBD1 | TRBJ2-2 | NA | TRBV5-1
TGTGCCAGTAGTATAGATCTCGGGGGGGCGAGGCCCCAGCATTTT | CASSIDLGGARPQHF | NA | TRBJ1-5 | NA | TRBV19
TGTGCCAGCAGCTTAACCGGGTTAAATGAGCAGTTCTTC | CASSLTGLNEQFF | NA | TRBJ2-1 | NA | TRBV7-9
TGTGCCAGCTCACCACTACAGATCCGAGAGGGCACTGAAGCTTTCTTT | CASSPLQIREGTEAFF | NA | TRBJ1-1 | NA | TRBV18
TGTGCCAGTAGTATCACTAGCGGATACGAGCAGTACTTC | CASSITSGYEQYF | TRBD2 | TRBJ2-7 | NA | TRBV19
TGTGCCAGCAGCCCGGGACAGCCGTTCGAGGCCTATGGCTACACCTTC | CASSPGQPFEAYGYTF | TRBD1 | TRBJ1-2 | NA | TRBV5-5
TGTGCCAGCAGCCCATCGCTAGCGGCTAGCACAGATACGCAGTATTTT | CASSPSLAASTDTQYF | TRBD2 | TRBJ2-3 | NA | TRBV7-3
TGTGCCAGTAGTATATTCGGCTTTGGAGCAGGAAACACCATATATTTT | CASSIFGFGAGNTIYF | NA | TRBJ1-3 | few | TRBV19
TGTGCCAGCTCACCCCCCGGACAGCAAGAGACCCAGTACTTC | CASSPPGQQETQYF | NA | TRBJ2-5 | NA | TRBV18
TGCGCCAGCAGCGTCAGGGCCACCGGGGAGCTGTTTTTT | CASSVRATGELFF | NA | TRBJ2-2 | few | TRBV5-1
TGTGCCAGCTCGACAGACACCGGGGAGCTGTTTTTT | CASSTDTGELFF | NA | TRBJ2-2 | NA | TRBV18
TGTGCCAGCAGCTTAGGCGGGAACTGGGGTGAAGCTTTCTTT | CASSLGGNWGEAFF | NA | TRBJ1-1 | NA | TRBV7-2
TGTGCCAGCAGCTTAGGTTTGGGGGGCGGGGAGCTGTTTTTT | CASSLGLGGGELFF | NA | TRBJ2-2 | NA | TRBV7-2
TGTGCCAGCAGCGAAGAGACTGTAGCGTCCTACGAGCAGTACTTC | CASSEETVASYEQYF | NA | TRBJ2-7 | NA | TRBV11-2
TGTGCCAGCAGCTTGGCGGGGGGCGCCGGTGCTAGCACAGATACGCAGTATTTT | CASSLAGGAGASTDTQYF | NA | TRBJ2-3 | NA | TRBV5-4
TGTGCCAGCAGCTTAGGGCCGGGAGCACCCTACGAGCAGTACTTC | CASSLGPGAPYEQYF | NA | TRBJ2-7 | NA | TRBV7-7
TGTGCCAGCAGCTTGGGACTAGCGGAGACCTACGAGCAGTACTTC | CASSLGLAETYEQYF | TRBD2 | TRBJ2-7 | NA | TRBV5-5
TGTGCCAGTAAATCCAGGTATTCCTACGAGCAGTACTTC | CASKSRYSYEQYF | NA | TRBJ2-7 | few | TRBV19
TGTGCAAGTCGCTTAGACGGGGGGCATACTGAAGCTTTCTTT | CASRLDGGHTEAFF | NA | TRBJ1-1 | NA | TRBV12-2
TGCGCCAGCAGCCAGACCACCGGGGTGTCCTATAATTCACCCCTCCACTTT | CASSQTTGVSYNSPLHF | NA | TRBJ1-6 | NA | TRBV4-1
TGTGCCAGCAGCGTAGCCCCTCGGGACACAGATACGCAGTATTTT | CASSVAPRDTDTQYF | NA | TRBJ2-3 | few | TRBV9
TGTGCCAGCAGCCAAGATCAGGGGAGCTCCTACAATGAGCAGTTCTTC | CASSQDQGSSYNEQFF | NA | TRBJ2-1 | few | TRBV4-2
TGTGCCAGCAGTTACTCATGGGGAGAGAATCCTCTGGGCTACACCTTC | CASSYSWGENPLGYTF | NA | TRBJ1-2 | NA | TRBV6-5
TGTGCCAGCAGTCACCGGGCGGGGGAAGCGGGCACAGATACGCAGTATTTT | CASSHRAGEAGTDTQYF | TRBD2 | TRBJ2-3 | NA | TRBV28
TGTGCCAGCACCGCCAACACTAAGGGGCACGGCTACACCTTC | CASTANTKGHGYTF | NA | TRBJ1-2 | NA | TRBV2
TGCAGCGCTTCGCAAGGGGGGGGCCGAGAGACCCAGTACTTC | CSASQGGGRETQYF | NA | TRBJ2-5 | NA | TRBV29-1
TGCGCCAGCAGCCAGGACCCTGGGACAAACTATGGCTACACCTTC | CASSQDPGTNYGYTF | NA | TRBJ1-2 | NA | TRBV4-1
TGTGCCAGCAGTGATTTCCTTCACACTGAAGCTTTCTTT | CASSDFLHTEAFF | NA | TRBJ1-1 | NA | TRBV25-1
TGTGCCAGCAGCGTACTAGGGACAGGGAACACAGATACGCAGTATTTT | CASSVLGTGNTDTQYF | TRBD1 | TRBJ2-3 | NA | TRBV9
TGCGCCAGCAGCTTGGACCCTAGCGGGAGTACCGAAGGGGGGTCCCAGTACTTC | CASSLDPSGSTEGGSQYF | TRBD2 | TRBJ2-5 | NA | TRBV5-1
TGTGCCAGCAGCTTCGCCGGACAGGGATTAAACATTCAGTACTTC | CASSFAGQGLNIQYF | TRBD1 | TRBJ2-4 | few | TRBV11-2